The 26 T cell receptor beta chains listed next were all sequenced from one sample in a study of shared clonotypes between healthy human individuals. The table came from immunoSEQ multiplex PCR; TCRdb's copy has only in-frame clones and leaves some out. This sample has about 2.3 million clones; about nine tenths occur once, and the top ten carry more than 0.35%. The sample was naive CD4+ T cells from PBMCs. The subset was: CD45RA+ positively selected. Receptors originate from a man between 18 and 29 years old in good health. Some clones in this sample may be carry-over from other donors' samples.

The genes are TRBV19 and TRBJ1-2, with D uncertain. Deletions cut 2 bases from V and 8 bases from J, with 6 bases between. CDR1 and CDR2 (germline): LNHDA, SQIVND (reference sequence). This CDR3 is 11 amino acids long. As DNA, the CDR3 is TGTGCCAGTAGTATACGCAACGGCTACACCTTC. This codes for CASSIRNGYTF.

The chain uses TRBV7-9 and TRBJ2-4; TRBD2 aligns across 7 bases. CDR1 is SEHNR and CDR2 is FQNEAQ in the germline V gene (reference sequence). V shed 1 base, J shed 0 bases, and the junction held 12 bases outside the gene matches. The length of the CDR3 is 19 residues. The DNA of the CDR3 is TGTGCCAGCAGCTTAGAGTGGGAACCAGCGGGGCTAGCCAAAAACATTCAGTACTTC. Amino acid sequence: CASSLEWEPAGLAKNIQYF.

The CDR3 region has the DNA TGTGCCAGCTCACCAGTGACAGGGAGCCTAACTTCTGGCAATCAGCCCCAGCATTTT. Encoded protein: CASSPVTGSLTSGNQPQHF. The J gene is TRBJ1-5, the V gene TRBV18; 7 bases align to TRBD1. The length of the CDR3 is 19 residues. Germline V lookup: CDR1 KGHSH, CDR2 LQKENI. V trimming: 2 bases; J trimming: 2 bases; junction bases outside the gene matches: 15.

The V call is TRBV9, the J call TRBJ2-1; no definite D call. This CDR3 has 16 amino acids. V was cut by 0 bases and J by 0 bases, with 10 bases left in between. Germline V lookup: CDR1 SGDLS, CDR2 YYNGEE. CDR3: CASSVVKSGSYNEQFF. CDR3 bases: TGTGCCAGCAGCGTAGTAAAGAGTGGCTCCTACAATGAGCAGTTCTTC.

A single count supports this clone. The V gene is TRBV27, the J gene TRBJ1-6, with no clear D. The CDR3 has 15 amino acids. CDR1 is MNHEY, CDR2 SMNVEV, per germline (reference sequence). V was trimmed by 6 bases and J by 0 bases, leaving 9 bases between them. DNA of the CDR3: TGTGCCAGCAGGACACCTAGCTCCTATAATTCACCCCTCCACTTT. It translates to CASRTPSSYNSPLHF.

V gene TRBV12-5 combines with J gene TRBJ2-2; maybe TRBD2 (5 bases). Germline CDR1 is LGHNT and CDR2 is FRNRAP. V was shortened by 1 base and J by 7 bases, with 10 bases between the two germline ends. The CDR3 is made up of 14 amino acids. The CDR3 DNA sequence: TGTGCTAGTGGTTTGGCCGGGATTGGCGGGGAGCTGTTTTTT. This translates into CASGLAGIGGELFF.

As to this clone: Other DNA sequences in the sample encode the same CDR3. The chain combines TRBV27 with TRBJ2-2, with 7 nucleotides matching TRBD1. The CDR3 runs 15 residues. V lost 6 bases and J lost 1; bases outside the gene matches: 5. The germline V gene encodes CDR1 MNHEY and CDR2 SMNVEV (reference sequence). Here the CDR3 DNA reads TGTGCCAGCAGCCCCGGGACAGTGAACACCGGGGAGCTGTTTTTT. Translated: CASSPGTVNTGELFF.

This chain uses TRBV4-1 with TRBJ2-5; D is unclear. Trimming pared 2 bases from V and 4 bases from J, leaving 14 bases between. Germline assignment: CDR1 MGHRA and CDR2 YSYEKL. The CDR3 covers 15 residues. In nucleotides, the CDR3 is TGCGCCAGCAGCCAAAATGTGCAGCCCCGAGAGACCCAGTACTTC. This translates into CASSQNVQPRETQYF.

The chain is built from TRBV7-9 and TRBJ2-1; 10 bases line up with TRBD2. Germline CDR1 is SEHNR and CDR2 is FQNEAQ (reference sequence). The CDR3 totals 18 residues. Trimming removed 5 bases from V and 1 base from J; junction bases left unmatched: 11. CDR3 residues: CASSPPPSGSHSYNEQFF. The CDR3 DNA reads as TGTGCCAGCAGCCCCCCGCCTAGCGGGAGTCATTCCTACAATGAGCAGTTCTTC.

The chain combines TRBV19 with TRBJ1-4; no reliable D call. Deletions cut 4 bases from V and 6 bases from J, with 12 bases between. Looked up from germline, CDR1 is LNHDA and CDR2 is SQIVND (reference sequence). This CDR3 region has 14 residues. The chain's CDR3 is CASSTLGRDEKLFF. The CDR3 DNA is TGTGCCAGTAGTACCCTTGGGCGCGATGAAAAACTGTTTTTT.

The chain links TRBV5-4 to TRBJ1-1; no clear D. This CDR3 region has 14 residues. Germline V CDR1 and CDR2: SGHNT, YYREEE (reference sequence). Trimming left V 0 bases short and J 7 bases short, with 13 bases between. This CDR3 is CASSLDVRGGEAFF. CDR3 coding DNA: TGTGCCAGCAGCTTGGACGTCCGGGGTGGTGAAGCTTTCTTT.

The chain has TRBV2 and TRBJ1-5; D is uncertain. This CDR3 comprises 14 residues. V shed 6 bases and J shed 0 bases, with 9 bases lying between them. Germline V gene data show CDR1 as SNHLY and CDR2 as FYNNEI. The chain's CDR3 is CASRGGPSNQPQHF. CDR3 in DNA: TGTGCCAGCAGGGGCGGACCTAGCAATCAGCCCCAGCATTTT.

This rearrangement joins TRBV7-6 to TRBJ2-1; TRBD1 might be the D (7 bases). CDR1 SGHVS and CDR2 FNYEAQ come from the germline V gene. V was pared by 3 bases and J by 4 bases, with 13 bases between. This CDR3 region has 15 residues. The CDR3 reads CASSFRQGGYNEQFF. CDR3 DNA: TGTGCCAGCAGCTTTCGACAGGGAGGATACAATGAGCAGTTCTTC.

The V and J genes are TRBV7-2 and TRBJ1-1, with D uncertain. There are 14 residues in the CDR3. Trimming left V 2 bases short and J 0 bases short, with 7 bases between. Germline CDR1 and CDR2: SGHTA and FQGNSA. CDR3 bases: TGTGCCAGCAGCTTATACGGGATGAACACTGAAGCTTTCTTT. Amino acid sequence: CASSLYGMNTEAFF.

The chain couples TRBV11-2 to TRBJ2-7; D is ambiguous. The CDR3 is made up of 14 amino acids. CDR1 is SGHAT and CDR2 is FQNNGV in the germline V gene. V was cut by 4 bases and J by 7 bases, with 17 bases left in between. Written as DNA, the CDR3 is TGTGCCAGCAGCTCCAGCCCTCAGGCCGTGGAGCAGTACTTC. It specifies CASSSSPQAVEQYF.

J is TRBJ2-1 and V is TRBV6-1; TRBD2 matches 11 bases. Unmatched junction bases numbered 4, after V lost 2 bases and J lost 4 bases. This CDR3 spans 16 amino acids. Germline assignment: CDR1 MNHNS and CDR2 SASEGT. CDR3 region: CASSEPGLADYNEQFF. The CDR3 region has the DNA TGTGCCAGCAGTGAACCGGGACTAGCGGATTACAATGAGCAGTTCTTC.

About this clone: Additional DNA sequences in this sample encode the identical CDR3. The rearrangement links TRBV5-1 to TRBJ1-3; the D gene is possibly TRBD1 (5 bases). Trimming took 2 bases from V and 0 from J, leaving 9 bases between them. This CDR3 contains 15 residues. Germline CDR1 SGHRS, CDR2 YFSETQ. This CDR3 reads CASSFGDSSGNTIYF. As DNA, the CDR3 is TGCGCCAGCAGCTTCGGGGACTCCTCTGGAAACACCATATATTTT.

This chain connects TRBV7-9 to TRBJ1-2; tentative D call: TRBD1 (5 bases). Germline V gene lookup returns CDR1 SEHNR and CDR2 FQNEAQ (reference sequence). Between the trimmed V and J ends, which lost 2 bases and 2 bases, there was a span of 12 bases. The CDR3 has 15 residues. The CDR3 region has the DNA TGTGCCAGCAGCTTAAATAAGGGGCCCAACTATGGCTACACCTTC. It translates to CASSLNKGPNYGYTF.

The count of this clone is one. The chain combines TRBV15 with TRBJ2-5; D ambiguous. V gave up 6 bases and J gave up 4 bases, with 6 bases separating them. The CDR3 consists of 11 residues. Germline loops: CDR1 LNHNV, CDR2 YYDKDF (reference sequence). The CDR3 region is CATRDRETQYF. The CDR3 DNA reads TGTGCCACCAGGGACCGAGAGACCCAGTACTTC.

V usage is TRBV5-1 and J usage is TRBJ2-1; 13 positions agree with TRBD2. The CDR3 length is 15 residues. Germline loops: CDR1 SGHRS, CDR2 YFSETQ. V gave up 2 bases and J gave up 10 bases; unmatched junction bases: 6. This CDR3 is CASSFTSGRAGEQFF. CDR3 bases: TGCGCCAGCAGCTTTACTAGCGGGAGGGCCGGGGAGCAGTTCTTC.

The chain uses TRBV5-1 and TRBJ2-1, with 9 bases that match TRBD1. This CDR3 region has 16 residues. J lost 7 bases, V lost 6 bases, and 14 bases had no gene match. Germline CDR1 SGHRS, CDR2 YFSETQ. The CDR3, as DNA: TGCGCCAGCATCCCCGTCAGGGACAGGGTGTGGAATGAGCAGTTCTTC. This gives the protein CASIPVRDRVWNEQFF. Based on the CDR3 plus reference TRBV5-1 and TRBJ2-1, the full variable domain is KAGVTQTPRYLIKTRGQQVTLSCSPISGHRSVSWYQQTPGQGLQFLFEYFSETQRNKGNFPGRFSGRQFSNSRSEMNVSTLELGDSALYLCASIPVRDRVWNEQFFGPGTRLTVL.

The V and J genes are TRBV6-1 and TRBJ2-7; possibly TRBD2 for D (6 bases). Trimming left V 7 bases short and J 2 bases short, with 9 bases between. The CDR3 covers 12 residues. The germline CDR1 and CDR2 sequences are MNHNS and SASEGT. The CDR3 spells CASIRGTYEQYF. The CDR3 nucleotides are TGTGCCAGCATACGGGGGACCTACGAGCAGTACTTC.

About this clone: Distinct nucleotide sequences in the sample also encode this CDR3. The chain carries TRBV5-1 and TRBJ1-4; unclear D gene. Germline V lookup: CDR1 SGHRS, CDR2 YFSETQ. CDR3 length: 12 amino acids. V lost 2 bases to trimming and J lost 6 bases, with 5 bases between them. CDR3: CASSFQDEKLFF. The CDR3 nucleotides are TGCGCCAGCAGCTTCCAGGATGAAAAACTGTTTTTT.

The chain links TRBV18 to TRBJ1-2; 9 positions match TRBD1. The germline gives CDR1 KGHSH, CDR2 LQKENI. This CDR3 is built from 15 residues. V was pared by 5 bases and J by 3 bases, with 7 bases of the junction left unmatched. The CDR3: CASSTRTGEDYGYTF. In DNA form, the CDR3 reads TGTGCCAGCTCAACTCGGACAGGGGAAGACTATGGCTACACCTTC.

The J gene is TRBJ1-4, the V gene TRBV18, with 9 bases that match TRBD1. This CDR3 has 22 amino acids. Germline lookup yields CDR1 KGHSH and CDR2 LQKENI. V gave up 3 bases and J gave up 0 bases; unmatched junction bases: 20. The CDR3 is CASSPAGQGLLTPLSTNEKLFF. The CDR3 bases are TGTGCCAGCTCACCCGCGGGACAGGGTCTGCTGACGCCCCTCTCAACTAATGAAAAACTGTTTTTT.

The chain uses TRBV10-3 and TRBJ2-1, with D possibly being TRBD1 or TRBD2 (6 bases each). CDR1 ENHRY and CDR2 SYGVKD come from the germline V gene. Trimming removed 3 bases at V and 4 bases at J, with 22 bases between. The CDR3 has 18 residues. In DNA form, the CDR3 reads TGTGCCATCAGTGACTACACAGTGGGGGGCTGGAATTACAATGAGCAGTTCTTC. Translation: CAISDYTVGGWNYNEQFF.